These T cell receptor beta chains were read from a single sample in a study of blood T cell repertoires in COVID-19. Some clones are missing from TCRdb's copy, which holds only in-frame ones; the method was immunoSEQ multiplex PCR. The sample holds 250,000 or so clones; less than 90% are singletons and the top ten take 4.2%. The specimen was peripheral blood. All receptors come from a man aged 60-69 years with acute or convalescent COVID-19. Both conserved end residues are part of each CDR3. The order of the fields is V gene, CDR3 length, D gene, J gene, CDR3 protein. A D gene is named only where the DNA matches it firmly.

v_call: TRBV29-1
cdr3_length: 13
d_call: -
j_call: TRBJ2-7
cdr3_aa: CSVVAVSSYEQYF

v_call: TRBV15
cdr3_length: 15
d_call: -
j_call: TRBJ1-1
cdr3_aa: CATSREQGINTEAFF

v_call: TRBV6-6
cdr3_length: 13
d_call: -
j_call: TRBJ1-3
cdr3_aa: CATTDSNRNTIYF

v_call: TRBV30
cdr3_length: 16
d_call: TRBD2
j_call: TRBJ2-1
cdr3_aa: CAWRTGGLARYNEQFF

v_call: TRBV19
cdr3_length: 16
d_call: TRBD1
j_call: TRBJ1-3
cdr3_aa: CASSISGQGTRNTIYF

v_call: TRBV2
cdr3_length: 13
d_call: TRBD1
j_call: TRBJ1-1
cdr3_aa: CASSPDRGTEAFF

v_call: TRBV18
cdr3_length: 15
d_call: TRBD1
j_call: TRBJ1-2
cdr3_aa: CASSPFRDSPHGYTF

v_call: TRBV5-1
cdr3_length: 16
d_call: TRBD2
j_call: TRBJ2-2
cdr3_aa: CASSPGLAGHTGELFF

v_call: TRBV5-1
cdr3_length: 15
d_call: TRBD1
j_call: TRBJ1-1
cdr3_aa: CASSLEHRGSTEAFF

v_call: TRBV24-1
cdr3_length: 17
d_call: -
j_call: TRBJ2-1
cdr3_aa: CATSDLPRPGEYNEQFF

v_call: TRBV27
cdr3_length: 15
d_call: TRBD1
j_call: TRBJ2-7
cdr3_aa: CASSLKGQAGYEQYF

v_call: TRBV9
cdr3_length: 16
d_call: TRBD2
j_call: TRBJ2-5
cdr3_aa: CASSSPGGGAQETQYF

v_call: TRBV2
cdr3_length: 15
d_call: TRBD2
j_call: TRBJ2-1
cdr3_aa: CASSEVAGPYNEQFF

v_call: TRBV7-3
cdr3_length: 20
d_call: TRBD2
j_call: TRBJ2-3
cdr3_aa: CASSWRTSGRAQVSTDTQYF

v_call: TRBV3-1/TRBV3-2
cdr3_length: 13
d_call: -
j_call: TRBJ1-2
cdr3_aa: CASSMGVNYGYTF

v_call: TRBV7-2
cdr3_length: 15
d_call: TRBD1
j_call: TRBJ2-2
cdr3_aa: CASSLLGQGFGELFF

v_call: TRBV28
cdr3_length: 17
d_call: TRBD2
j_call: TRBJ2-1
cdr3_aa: CASSRPGLAGPNNEQFF

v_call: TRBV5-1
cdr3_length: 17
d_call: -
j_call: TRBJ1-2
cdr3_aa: CASSQGIRLGGREGYTF

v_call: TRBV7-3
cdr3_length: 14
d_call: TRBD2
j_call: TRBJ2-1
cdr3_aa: CASSPGLAGDEQFF

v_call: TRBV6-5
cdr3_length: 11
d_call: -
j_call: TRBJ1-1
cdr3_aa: CASGRGTEAFF

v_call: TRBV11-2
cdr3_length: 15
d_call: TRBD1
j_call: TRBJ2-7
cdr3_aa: CASSPGQGTFYEQYF

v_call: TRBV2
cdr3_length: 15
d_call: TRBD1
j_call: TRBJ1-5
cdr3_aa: CASSATGRTDQPQHF

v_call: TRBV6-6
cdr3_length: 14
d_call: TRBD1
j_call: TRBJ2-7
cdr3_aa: CASRLGQGVYEQYF

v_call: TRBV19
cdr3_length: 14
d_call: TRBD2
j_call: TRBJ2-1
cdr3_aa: CASKEREFYNEQFF

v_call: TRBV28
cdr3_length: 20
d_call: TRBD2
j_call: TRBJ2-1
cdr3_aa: CASSLSTGGPGLAGGAEQFF

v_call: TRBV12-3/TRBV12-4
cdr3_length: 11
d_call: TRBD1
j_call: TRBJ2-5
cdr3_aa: CASSRGLSQYF

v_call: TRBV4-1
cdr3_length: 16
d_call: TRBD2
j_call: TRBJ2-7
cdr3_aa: CASSQEGSGVPYEQYF

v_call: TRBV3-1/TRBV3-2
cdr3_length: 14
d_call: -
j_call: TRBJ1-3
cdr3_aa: CASSPPGFGNTIYF

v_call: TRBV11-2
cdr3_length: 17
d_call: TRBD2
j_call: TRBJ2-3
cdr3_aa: CASSSGLGEFGTDTQYF

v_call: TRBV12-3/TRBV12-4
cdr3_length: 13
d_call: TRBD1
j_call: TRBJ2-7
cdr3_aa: CASRRTGAYEQYF

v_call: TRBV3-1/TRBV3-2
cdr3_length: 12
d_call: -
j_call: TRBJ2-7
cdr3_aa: CASSQDADEQYF

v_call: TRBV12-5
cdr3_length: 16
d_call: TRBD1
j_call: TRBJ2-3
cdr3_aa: CASATGQGVLTDTQYF

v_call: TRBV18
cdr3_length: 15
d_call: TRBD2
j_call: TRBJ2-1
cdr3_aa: CASSPRLAGNNEQFF

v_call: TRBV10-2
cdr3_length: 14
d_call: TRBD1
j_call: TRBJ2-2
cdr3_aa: CASNTQGATGELFF

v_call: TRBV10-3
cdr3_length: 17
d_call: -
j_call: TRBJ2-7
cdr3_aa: CAISALVRDGSSYEQYF

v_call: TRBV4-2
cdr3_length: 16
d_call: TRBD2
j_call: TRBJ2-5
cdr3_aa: CASSQATSGGRGTQYF

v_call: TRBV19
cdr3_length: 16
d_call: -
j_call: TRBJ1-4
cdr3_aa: CASSMEQNPTNEKLFF

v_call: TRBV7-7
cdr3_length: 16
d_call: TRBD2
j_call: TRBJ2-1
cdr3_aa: CASSLWAGAGVFEQFF

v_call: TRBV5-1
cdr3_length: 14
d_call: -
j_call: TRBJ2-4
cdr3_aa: CASSLYGAKNIQYF

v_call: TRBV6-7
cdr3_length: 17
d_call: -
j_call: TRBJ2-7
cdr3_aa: CASSYYRRGRGRWEQYF

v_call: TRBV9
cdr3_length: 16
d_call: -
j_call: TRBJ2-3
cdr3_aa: CASSVVGQSSTDTQYF

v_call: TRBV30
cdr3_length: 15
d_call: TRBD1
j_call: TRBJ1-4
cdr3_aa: CAWSVRNRGSEKLFF

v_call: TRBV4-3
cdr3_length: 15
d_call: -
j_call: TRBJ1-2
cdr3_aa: CASSQGTGTGYGYTF